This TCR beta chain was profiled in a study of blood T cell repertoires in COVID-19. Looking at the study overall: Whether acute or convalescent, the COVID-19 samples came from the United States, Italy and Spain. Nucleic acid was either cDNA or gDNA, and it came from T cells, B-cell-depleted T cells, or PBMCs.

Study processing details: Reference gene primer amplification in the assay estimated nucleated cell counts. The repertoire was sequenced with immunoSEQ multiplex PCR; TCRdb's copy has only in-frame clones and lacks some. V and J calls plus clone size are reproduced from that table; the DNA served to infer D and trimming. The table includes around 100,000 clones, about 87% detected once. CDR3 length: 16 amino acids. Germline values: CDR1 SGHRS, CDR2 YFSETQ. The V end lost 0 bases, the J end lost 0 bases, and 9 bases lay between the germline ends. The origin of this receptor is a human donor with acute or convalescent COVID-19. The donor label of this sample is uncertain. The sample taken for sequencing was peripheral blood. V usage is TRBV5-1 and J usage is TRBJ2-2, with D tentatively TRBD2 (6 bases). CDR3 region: CASSLAGGPNTGELFF. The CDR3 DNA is TGCGCCAGCAGCTTGGCCGGGGGTCCGAACACCGGGGAGCTGTTTTTT. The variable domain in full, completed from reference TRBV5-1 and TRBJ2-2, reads KAGVTQTPRYLIKTRGQQVTLSCSPISGHRSVSWYQQTPGQGLQFLFEYFSETQRNKGNFPGRFSGRQFSNSRSEMNVSTLELGDSALYLCASSLAGGPNTGELFFGEGSRLTVL.